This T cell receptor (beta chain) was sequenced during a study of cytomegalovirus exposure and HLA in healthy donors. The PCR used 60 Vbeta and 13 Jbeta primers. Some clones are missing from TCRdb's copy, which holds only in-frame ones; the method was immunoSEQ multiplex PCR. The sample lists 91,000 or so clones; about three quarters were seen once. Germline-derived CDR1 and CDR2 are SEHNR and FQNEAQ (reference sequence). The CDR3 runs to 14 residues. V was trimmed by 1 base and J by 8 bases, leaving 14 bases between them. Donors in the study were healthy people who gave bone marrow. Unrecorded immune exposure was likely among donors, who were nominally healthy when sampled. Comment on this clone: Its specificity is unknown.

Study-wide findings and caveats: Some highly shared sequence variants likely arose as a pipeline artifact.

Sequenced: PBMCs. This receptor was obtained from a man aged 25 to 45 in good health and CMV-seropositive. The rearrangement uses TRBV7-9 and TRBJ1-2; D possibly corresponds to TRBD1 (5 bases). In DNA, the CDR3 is TGTGCCAGCAGCTTAGATCCAGGGAATCGCGGCTACACCTTC. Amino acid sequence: CASSLDPGNRGYTF.